This T cell receptor beta chain came from a study of T cell responses to AZD1222 COVID-19 vaccine. As for this clone: Antigen: not known.

Study conclusions and caveats: Only five to seven AZD1222 recipients were seropositive at baseline. The study reported that nearly half of spike-specific TCRs target unmutated variant regions. Clonal diversity may have been underestimated in mostly white British donors.

Generated by immunoSEQ multiplex PCR, the TCRdb table keeps only in-frame clones and is missing some. The repertoire holds approximately 150,000 clones, with roughly nine tenths as singletons. Second doses were pooled across both intervals (about 4 or about 12 weeks). Trimming removed 0 bases from V and 0 bases from J; junction bases left unmatched: 4. Germline CDR1 and CDR2: SGHRS and YFSETQ. The CDR3 covers 17 residues. This sequence originates from an adult who received the AZD1222 COVID-19 vaccine. J is TRBJ2-3 and V is TRBV5-1; 10 nucleotides agree with TRBD2. The input for sequencing was peripheral blood, taken 28 days after the second AZD1222 dose. The CDR3 nucleotides are TGCGCCAGCAGCTTGGGTGCTAGCGGGGGAAGCACAGATACGCAGTATTTT. This codes for CASSLGASGGSTDTQYF.